This TCR beta chain was found in a study of cytotoxic CD8 clonotypes in ibrutinib-treated CLL. Findings and caveats of the study: Sustained-remission and progressing patients had different sampling times. The study found clonality rose at ibrutinib response, then fell toward baseline at progression.

Assay used: immunoSEQ multiplex PCR; TCRdb lists only in-frame clones, some missing. Here the sample spans roughly 330,000 clones, over 55% being singletons. With respect to this clone: Its cognate antigen is unknown.

V was trimmed by 1 base and J by 3 bases, leaving 6 bases between them. CDR1 and CDR2 from the germline V gene are MNHNS and SASEGT. The CDR3 loop spans 13 amino acids. The J gene is TRBJ1-1, the V gene TRBV6-1; no firm D call. This specimen consisted of PBMCs, obtained after 36 months of ibrutinib treatment. The TCR comes from a human donor with chronic lymphocytic leukemia. The CDR3 DNA reads as TGTGCCAGCAGTGAAGGGGCTCACACTGAAGCTTTCTTT. Translated, it gives CASSEGAHTEAFF.